What follows are 17 T cell receptor beta chains derived from one specimen sequenced in a study of neoadjuvant anti-PD-1 for oral cavity cancer. Libraries were prepared by immunoSEQ multiplex PCR; TCRdb keeps only in-frame clonotypes and omits some of them. The sample consists of about 80,000 clones, roughly four fifths of them appearing once. The input for sequencing was PBMCs, taken before nivolumab (anti-PD-1) treatment. Source of these receptors: a person aged 35 to 85 with oral cavity squamous cell carcinoma.

The chain has TRBV7-9 and TRBJ1-2, with D possibly TRBD1 on 5 matching bases. V was shortened by 2 bases and J by 3 bases, with 10 bases between the two germline ends. Germline-derived CDR1 and CDR2 are SEHNR and FQNEAQ (reference sequence). This CDR3 is built from 14 residues. The CDR3 loop is CASSLLQGHYGYTF. The CDR3 nucleotides are TGTGCCAGCAGCTTACTGCAGGGTCACTATGGCTACACCTTC.

CDR3 residues: CASSSGTGGFGYTF. The DNA of the CDR3 is TGTGCCAGCAGCTCGGGGACAGGGGGCTTTGGCTACACCTTC. The chain employs TRBV5-5 and TRBJ1-2; 12 positions agree with TRBD1. Germline CDR1 is SGHKS and CDR2 is YYEKEE (reference sequence). The CDR3 covers 14 residues. Trimming at V came to 3 bases and at J to 7 bases, leaving 4 bases not matched to a gene.

This clone was counted a single time. V gene TRBV11-2 combines with J gene TRBJ2-5; TRBD2 agrees at 14 bases. The CDR3 sequence is 16 residues long. The V gene end was trimmed by 1 base and the J gene end by 4 bases; junction bases not matched to a gene: 2. Germline V lookup: CDR1 SGHAT, CDR2 FQNNGV. The CDR3 spells CASSLGLAGGRETQYF. The CDR3 DNA reads TGTGCCAGCAGCTTAGGACTAGCGGGAGGGCGAGAGACCCAGTACTTC.

The CDR3 loop reads CASSYFPEGPEQYF. The CDR3, as DNA: TGTGCCAGCAGTTACTTTCCAGAAGGTCCCGAGCAGTACTTC. The chain recombines TRBV6-6 with TRBJ2-7; D is unclear. Looked up from germline, CDR1 is MNHNY and CDR2 is SVGAGI (reference sequence). This CDR3 spans 14 amino acids. Between the trimmed V and J ends, which lost 1 base and 6 bases, there was a span of 13 bases.

This chain joins TRBV19 and TRBJ2-2; 7 nucleotides agree with TRBD1. CDR3 length equals 14 residues. V gave up 4 bases and J gave up 6 bases; unmatched junction bases: 5. In germline, CDR1 is LNHDA, CDR2 SQIVND (reference sequence). CDR3 loop: CASSNIGGSGELFF. In nucleotides, the CDR3 is TGTGCCAGTAGTAATATAGGGGGCTCCGGGGAGCTGTTTTTT.

This sequence joins TRBV5-6 and TRBJ2-7; 7 bases align to TRBD1. Trimming cost V 2 bases and J 5 bases; bases outside gene matches: 7. Germline CDR1 SGHDT, CDR2 YYEEEE. The length of the CDR3 is 14 residues. CDR3 DNA: TGTGCCAGCAGCTTCCCGGGCAGGGGGAACGAGCAGTACTTC. Its protein is CASSFPGRGNEQYF.

This chain connects TRBV19 to TRBJ1-1, with D possibly TRBD1 on 6 matching bases. V lost 2 bases and J 8 bases, leaving 9 bases between the germline ends. The CDR3 length is 12 residues. Germline loops: CDR1 LNHDA, CDR2 SQIVND (reference sequence). The CDR3 sequence is CASSIIQGEAFF. Written as DNA, the CDR3 is TGTGCCAGTAGTATAATCCAGGGGGAAGCTTTCTTT.

This clone was seen more than once but under ten times. The rearrangement uses TRBV19 and TRBJ2-7, with 9 nucleotides matching TRBD1. Germline-derived CDR1 and CDR2 are LNHDA and SQIVND (reference sequence). The V gene end was trimmed by 4 bases and the J gene end by 1 base; junction bases not matched to a gene: 11. The CDR3 loop spans 17 amino acids. CDR3 nucleotide sequence: TGTGCCAGTAGTACTCGGGACAGGGATGGTGAATCCTACGAGCAGTACTTC. This translates into CASSTRDRDGESYEQYF.

A single count supports this clone. The V and J genes are TRBV28 and TRBJ1-4, with D possibly matching TRBD1 (6 bases). Trimming pared 3 bases from V and 4 bases from J, leaving 18 bases between. Germline CDR1 reads MDHEN; CDR2 reads SYDVKM. The CDR3 runs to 17 residues. The CDR3 region is CASSLSPPGQFNEKLFF. DNA of the CDR3: TGTGCCAGCAGTTTGAGCCCGCCGGGACAATTTAATGAAAAACTGTTTTTT.

V usage is TRBV2 and J usage is TRBJ2-1; 8 nucleotides line up with TRBD2. This CDR3 comprises 13 residues. J gave up 6 bases and V 7 bases, and 5 bases lay outside the gene matches. Germline CDR1 reads SNHLY; CDR2 reads FYNNEI. The CDR3 reads CASKTGGVNEQFF. The CDR3 nucleotides read TGTGCCAGCAAAACGGGAGGGGTCAATGAGCAGTTCTTC.

This sequence joins TRBV27 and TRBJ1-3; D is unclear. The length of the CDR3 is 16 residues. Germline CDR1 and CDR2: MNHEY and SMNVEV (reference sequence). Between the trimmed V and J ends, which lost 0 bases and 0 bases, there was a span of 9 bases. The CDR3: CASSLSRSHSGNTIYF. In nucleotides, the CDR3 is TGTGCCAGCAGTTTATCAAGGAGCCACTCTGGAAACACCATATATTTT.

The rearrangement uses TRBV6-5 and TRBJ1-1; D not resolved. The ends were cut back, 0 bases at V and 0 bases at J, with 11 bases in the middle. In germline, CDR1 is MNHEY, CDR2 SVGAGI. The CDR3 is made up of 16 amino acids. The CDR3 bases are TGTGCCAGCAGTTACTCGTGGGTGTTCTTGAACACTGAAGCTTTCTTT. As protein: CASSYSWVFLNTEAFF.

V usage is TRBV7-2 and J usage is TRBJ2-5; TRBD1 matches at 7 bases. The length of the CDR3 is 12 residues. V was pared by 4 bases and J by 9 bases, with 5 bases of the junction left unmatched. Germline CDR1 and CDR2: SGHTA and FQGNSA. The CDR3 region is CASSSDRTAQYF. Here the CDR3 DNA reads TGTGCCAGCAGCTCGGACAGGACGGCCCAGTACTTC.

The chain combines TRBV19 with TRBJ1-4; D is unresolved. V shed 9 bases and J shed 8 bases, with 28 bases lying between them. There are 17 residues in the CDR3. Germline V lookup: CDR1 LNHDA, CDR2 SQIVND (reference sequence). Here the CDR3 reads CASKPSRWRSVSEKLFF. The CDR3 DNA follows: TGTGCCAGCAAGCCTTCCCGTTGGAGATCCGTAAGCGAAAAACTGTTTTTT.

The rearrangement links TRBV29-1 to TRBJ1-1; D gene uncertain. This CDR3 comprises 12 residues. CDR1 and CDR2 from the germline V gene are SQVTM and ANQGSEA. Trimming cost V 5 bases and J 8 bases, with 15 bases left between them. The CDR3, as DNA: TGCAGCGTTTCCGAGGGAATAGGAGAAGCTTTCTTT. It translates to CSVSEGIGEAFF.

J is TRBJ2-7 and V is TRBV11-2; D is unresolved. V dropped 1 base and J dropped 2 bases, with 12 bases sitting between them. The CDR3 extends over 15 amino acids. Germline V gene sequence: CDR1 SGHAT, CDR2 FQNNGV. CDR3 DNA: TGTGCCAGCAGCTTAGGGGCGGACGTGGCCTACGAGCAGTACTTC. Translation: CASSLGADVAYEQYF.

The rearrangement links TRBV4-2 to TRBJ1-5; D possibly corresponds to TRBD1 (6 bases). The CDR3 loop spans 15 amino acids. V was cut by 1 base and J by 4 bases, with 11 bases left in between. Germline CDR1 is LGHNA and CDR2 is YNFKEQ. The CDR3 DNA sequence: TGTGCCAGCAGCCAAGGAGGACAGCTAAATCAGCCCCAGCATTTT. Amino acids: CASSQGGQLNQPQHF.